Sequencing of this T cell receptor (beta chain) was carried out in a study of cytomegalovirus exposure and HLA in healthy donors. This PCR relied on a set of 60 Vbeta primers and 13 Jbeta primers. Data came from immunoSEQ multiplex PCR; TCRdb stores just in-frame clones and leaves some out. This table holds fewer than 55,000 clones, 70% to 85% found once. In regard to this clone: As yet, its antigen is unknown.

Study conclusions and caveats: Data from an earlier analysis indicated that most TCR beta V segments were productive either about 90% or about 30% of the time.

This CDR3 is built from 14 residues. V was pared by 3 bases and J by 3 bases, with 11 bases between. Germline CDR1 reads LNHDA; CDR2 reads SQIVND (reference sequence). Sequencing was done on a sample of PBMCs. The origin of this receptor is a woman aged 45-65 years in good health and CMV-seropositive. The gene calls are TRBV19 and TRBJ1-2, with D possibly being TRBD1 (5 bases). The CDR3 DNA reads TGTGCCAGTAGTATCGGAGGGGATGACTATGGCTACACCTTC. This gives the protein CASSIGGDDYGYTF. The full variable domain, rest sourced from reference TRBV19 and TRBJ1-2, is DGGITQSPKYLFRKEGQNVTLSCEQNLNHDAMYWYRQDPGQGLRLIYYSQIVNDFQKGDIAEGYSVSREKKESFPLTVTSAQKNPTAFYLCASSIGGDDYGYTFGSGTRLTVV.